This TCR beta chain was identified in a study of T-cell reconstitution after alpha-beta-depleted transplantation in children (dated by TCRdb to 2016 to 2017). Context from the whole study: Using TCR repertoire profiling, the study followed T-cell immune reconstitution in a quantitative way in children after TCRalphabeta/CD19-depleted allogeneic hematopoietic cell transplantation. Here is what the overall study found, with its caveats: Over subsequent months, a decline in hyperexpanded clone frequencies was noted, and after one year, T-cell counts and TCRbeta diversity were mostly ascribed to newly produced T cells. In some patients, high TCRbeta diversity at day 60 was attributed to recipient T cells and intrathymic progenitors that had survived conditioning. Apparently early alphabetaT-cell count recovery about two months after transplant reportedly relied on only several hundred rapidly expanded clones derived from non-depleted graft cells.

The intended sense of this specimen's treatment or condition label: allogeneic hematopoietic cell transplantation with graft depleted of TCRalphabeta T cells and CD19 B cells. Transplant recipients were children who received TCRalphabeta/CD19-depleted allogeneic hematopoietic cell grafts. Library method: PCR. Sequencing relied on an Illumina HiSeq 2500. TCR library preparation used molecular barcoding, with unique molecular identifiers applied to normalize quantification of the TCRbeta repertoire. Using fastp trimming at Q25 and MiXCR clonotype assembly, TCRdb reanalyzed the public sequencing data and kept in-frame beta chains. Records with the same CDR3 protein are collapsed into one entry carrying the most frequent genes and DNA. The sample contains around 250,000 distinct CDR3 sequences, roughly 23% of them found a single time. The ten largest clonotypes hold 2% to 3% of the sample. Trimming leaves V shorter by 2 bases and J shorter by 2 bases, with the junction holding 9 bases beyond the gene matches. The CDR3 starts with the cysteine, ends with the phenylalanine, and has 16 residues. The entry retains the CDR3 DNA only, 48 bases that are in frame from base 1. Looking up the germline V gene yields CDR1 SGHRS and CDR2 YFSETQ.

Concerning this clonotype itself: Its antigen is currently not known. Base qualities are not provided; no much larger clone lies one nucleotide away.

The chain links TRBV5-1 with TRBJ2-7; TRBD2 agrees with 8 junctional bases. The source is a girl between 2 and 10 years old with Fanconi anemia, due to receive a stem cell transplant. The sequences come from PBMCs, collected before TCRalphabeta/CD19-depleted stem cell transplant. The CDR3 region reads CASSFPGTSFPYEQYF. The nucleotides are TGCGCCAGCAGCTTCCCCGGGACTAGTTTCCCCTACGAGCAGTACTTC.